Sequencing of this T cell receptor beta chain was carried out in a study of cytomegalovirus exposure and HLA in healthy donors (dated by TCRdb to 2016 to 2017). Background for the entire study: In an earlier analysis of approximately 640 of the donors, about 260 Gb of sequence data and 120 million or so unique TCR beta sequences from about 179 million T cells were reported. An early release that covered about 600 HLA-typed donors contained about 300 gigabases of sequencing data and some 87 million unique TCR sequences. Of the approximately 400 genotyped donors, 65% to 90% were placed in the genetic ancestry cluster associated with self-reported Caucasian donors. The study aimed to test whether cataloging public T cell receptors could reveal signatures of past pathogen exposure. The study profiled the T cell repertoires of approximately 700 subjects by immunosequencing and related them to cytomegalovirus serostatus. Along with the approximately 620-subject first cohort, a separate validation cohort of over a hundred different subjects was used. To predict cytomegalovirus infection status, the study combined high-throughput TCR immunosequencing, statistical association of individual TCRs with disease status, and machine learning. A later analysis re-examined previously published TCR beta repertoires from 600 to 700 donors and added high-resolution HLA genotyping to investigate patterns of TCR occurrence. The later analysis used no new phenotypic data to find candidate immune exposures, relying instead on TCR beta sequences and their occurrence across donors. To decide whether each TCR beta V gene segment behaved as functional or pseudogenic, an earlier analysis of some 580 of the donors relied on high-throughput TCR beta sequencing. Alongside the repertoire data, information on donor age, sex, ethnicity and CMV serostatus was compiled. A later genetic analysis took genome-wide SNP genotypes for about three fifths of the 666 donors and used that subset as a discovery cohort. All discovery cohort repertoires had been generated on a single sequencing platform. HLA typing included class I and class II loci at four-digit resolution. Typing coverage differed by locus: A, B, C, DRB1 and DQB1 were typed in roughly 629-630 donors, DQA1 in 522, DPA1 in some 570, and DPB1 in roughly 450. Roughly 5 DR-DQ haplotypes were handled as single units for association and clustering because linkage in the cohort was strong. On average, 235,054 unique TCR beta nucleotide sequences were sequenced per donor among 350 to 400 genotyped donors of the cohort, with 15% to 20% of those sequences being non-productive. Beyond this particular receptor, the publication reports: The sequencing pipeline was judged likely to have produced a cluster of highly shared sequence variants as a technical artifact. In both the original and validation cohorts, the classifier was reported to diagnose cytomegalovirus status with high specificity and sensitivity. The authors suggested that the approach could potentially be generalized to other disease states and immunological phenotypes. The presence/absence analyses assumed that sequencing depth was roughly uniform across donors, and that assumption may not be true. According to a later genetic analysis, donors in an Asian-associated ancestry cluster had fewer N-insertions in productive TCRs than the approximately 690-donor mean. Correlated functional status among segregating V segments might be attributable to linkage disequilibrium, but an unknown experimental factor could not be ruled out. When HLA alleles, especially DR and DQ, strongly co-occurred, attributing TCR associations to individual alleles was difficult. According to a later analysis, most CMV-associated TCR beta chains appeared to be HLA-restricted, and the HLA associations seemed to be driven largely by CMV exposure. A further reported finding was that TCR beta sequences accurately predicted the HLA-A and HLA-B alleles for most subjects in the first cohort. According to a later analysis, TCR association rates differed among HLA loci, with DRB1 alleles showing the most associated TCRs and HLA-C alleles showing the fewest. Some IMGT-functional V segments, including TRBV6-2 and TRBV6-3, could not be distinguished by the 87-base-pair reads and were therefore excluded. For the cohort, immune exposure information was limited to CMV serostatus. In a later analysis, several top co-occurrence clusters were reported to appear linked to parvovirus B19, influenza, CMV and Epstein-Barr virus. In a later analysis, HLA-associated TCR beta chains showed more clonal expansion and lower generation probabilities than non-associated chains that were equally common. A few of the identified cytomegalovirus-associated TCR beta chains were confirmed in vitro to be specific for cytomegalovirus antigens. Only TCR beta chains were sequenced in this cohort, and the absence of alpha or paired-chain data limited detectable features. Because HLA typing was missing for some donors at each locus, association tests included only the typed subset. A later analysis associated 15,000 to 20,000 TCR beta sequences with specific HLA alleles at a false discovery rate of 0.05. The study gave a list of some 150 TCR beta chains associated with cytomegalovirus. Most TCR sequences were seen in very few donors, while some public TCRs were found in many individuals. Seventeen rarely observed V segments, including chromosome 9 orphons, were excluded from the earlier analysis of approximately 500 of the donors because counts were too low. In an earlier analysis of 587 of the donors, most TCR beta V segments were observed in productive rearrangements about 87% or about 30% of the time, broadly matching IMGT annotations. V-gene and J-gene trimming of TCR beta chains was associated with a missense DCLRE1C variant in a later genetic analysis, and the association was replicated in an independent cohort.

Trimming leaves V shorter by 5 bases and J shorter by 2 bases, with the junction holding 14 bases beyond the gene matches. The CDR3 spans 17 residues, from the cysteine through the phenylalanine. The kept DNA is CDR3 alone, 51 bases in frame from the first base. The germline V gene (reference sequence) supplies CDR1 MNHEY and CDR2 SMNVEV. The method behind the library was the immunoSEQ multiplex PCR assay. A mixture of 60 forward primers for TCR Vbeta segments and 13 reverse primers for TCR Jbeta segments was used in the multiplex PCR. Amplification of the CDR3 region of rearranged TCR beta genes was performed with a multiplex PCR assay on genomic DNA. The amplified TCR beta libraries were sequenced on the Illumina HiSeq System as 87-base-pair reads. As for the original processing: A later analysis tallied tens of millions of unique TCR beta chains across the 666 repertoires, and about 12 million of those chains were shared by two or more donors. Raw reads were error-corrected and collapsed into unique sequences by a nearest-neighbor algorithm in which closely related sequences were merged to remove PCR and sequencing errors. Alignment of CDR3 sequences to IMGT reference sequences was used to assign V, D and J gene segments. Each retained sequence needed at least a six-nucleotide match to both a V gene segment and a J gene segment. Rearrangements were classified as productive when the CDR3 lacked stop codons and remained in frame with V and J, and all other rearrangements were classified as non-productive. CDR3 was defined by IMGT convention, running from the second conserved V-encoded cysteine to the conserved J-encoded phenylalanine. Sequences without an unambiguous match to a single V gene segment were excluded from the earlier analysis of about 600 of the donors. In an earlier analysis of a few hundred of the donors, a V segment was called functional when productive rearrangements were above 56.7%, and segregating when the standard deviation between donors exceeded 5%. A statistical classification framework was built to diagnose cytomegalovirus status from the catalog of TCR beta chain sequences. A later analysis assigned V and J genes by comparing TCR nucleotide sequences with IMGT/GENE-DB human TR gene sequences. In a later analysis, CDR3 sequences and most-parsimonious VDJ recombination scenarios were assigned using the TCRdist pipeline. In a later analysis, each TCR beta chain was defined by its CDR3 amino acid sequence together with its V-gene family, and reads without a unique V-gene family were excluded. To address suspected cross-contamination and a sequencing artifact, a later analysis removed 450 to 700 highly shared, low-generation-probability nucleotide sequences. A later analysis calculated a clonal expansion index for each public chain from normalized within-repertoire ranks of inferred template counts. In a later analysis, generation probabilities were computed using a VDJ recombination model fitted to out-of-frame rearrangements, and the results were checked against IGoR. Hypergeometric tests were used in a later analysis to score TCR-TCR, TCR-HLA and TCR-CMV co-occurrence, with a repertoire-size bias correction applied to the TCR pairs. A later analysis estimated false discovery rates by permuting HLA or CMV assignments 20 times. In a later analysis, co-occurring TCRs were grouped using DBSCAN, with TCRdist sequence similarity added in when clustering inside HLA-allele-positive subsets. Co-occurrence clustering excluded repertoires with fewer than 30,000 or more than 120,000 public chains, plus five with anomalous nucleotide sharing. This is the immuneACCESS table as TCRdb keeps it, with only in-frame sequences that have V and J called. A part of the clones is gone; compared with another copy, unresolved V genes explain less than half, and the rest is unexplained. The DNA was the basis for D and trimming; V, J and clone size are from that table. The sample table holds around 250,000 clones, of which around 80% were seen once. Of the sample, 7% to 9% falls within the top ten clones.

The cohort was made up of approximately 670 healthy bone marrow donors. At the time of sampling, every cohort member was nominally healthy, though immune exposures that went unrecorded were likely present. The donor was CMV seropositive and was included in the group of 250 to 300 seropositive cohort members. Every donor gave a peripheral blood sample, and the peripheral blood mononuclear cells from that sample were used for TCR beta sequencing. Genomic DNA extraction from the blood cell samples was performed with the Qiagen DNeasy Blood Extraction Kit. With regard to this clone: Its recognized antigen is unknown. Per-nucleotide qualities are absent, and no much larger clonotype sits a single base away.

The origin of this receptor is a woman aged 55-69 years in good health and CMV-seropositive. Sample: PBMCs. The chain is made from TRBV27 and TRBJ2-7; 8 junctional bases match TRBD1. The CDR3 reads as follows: CASSRGTGTSDTYEQYF. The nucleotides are TGTGCCAGCAGTAGAGGGACAGGCACATCGGACACCTACGAGCAGTACTTC.